The rows below give T cell receptor beta chains drawn from one sample of a study of T-cell memory formation after mild COVID-19. TCRdb redid the calling of the 5' RACE reads with MiXCR, one entry per CDR3 protein. Here the sample spans fewer than 250,000 distinct CDR3 sequences, around 30% being singletons. Sequenced sample: PBMCs or a T cell subset sorted from them (not recorded which). The source of these receptors is an adult woman who had mild COVID-19 (a few samples of this study predate the infection). Cell type and time point are not known. Each CDR3 is given with its conserved first and last residue. The order of the fields is CDR3 protein, clone size, V gene. Some rows mark clone size as missing; the rest say once, few, many or name a class of expanded clone.

CDR3: CASSPPGGTYEQYF
size: NA
V: TRBV18

CDR3: CASRLQSNQPQHF
size: NA
V: TRBV12-3/TRBV12-4

CDR3: CASSLNVGTDTQYF
size: many
V: TRBV7-8

CDR3: CASSYGGISGNTIYF
size: many
V: TRBV6-5

CDR3: CASSLDREPEAFF
size: NA
V: TRBV5-1

CDR3: CASSLWGLGDSRGDIQYF
size: NA
V: TRBV5-1

CDR3: CASSSPGLVLEQFF
size: few
V: TRBV11-3

CDR3: CASSPDQWGQGLGEQYF
size: NA
V: TRBV7-2

CDR3: CATSDSDGLPQYF
size: few
V: TRBV24-1

CDR3: CASSLGWQGSGANVLTF
size: NA
V: TRBV7-2

CDR3: CASSLGAGTYEQYF
size: NA
V: TRBV11-2

CDR3: CASSFDNRASTF
size: NA
V: TRBV7-9

CDR3: CASRLSQGTEAFF
size: NA
V: TRBV6-5

CDR3: CASSLVRRDIEAFF
size: few
V: TRBV7-9

CDR3: CSVGTSGGHVETQYF
size: few
V: TRBV29-1

CDR3: CASSLTGGTDTQYF
size: many
V: TRBV27

CDR3: CASSYVRGREQYF
size: NA
V: TRBV6-5

CDR3: CATSDPGLAGGPRYNEQFF
size: NA
V: TRBV24-1

CDR3: CASSFSRGSSYEQYF
size: few
V: TRBV7-2

CDR3: CASSHAGLAGLSYNEQFF
size: NA
V: TRBV14

CDR3: CASSLGQGALSYEQYF
size: NA
V: TRBV11-2

CDR3: CASSLETSGGAHTGELFF
size: NA
V: TRBV5-1

CDR3: CASSSGQGVPSHTDTQYF
size: NA
V: TRBV11-3

CDR3: CASSYRDSPGNTIYF
size: NA
V: TRBV5-1

CDR3: CASRRAGESGELFF
size: few
V: TRBV9

CDR3: CASSYGSYGYTF
size: NA
V: TRBV6-5

CDR3: CASSDLQGANTEAFF
size: NA
V: TRBV25-1

CDR3: CATSRDPTRASDTQYF
size: NA
V: TRBV15

CDR3: CASTPDGSSGEQYF
size: few
V: TRBV5-1

CDR3: CASSLDSPSTDETQYF
size: few
V: TRBV11-1

CDR3: CASSFPVAGTGVSGYTF
size: NA
V: TRBV5-1

CDR3: CASRPTGGYPGYTF
size: few
V: TRBV7-2

CDR3: CASSLVGDSRYEQYF
size: few
V: TRBV5-1

CDR3: CSAREAQGPEQYF
size: once
V: TRBV20-1

CDR3: CASSYYRDSPLHF
size: NA
V: TRBV6-5

CDR3: CASSLKHDTGELFF
size: NA
V: TRBV7-3

CDR3: CASSWGDRGLTDTQYF
size: NA
V: TRBV7-9

CDR3: CSVGAATILGNIQYF
size: many
V: TRBV29-1

CDR3: CASRDATDTQYF
size: NA
V: TRBV7-9

CDR3: CSARDQETGDNSPLHF
size: NA
V: TRBV20-1

CDR3: CSARGRGDNEQFF
size: NA
V: TRBV20-1

CDR3: CASGADTQYF
size: NA
V: TRBV10-3